The 27 T cell receptor beta chains presented below share a single source sample, sequenced in a study of lymphopenia after photon versus proton radiotherapy. Some clones are missing from TCRdb's copy, which holds only in-frame ones; the method was immunoSEQ multiplex PCR. The table includes over 55,000 clones, about 90% detected once. Sample: peripheral blood, taken from a patient treated with proton-based radiotherapy. Source of these receptors: a man of 80 years or more with esophageal cancer.

The chain couples TRBV7-9 to TRBJ1-5; no reliable D call. Germline CDR1 reads SEHNR; CDR2 reads FQNEAQ (reference sequence). Trimming left V 3 bases short and J 4 bases short, with 4 bases between. This CDR3 has 12 amino acids. CDR3 loop: CASSLENQPQHF. The DNA of the CDR3 is TGTGCCAGCAGCTTGGAGAATCAGCCCCAGCATTTT.

The chain joins TRBV4-1 to TRBJ1-1; weak D call: TRBD1 (5 bases). The length of the CDR3 is 16 residues. Germline-derived CDR1 and CDR2 are MGHRA and YSYEKL. The V end lost 0 bases, the J end lost 1 base, and 12 bases lay between the germline ends. The CDR3 DNA reads as TGCGCCAGCAGCCAAGATAGGCGACAGAGGAACACTGAAGCTTTCTTT. It translates to CASSQDRRQRNTEAFF.

This chain links TRBV11-2 with TRBJ2-1; D might be TRBD1 or TRBD2, each matching 5 bases. The V end lost 5 bases, the J end lost 12 bases, and 20 bases lay between the germline ends. Germline CDR1 and CDR2: SGHAT and FQNNGV. The CDR3 loop spans 14 amino acids. This CDR3 reads CASSRTGAEMVQFF. In DNA form, the CDR3 reads TGTGCCAGCAGCCGAACCGGGGCTGAGATGGTGCAGTTCTTC.

The chain combines TRBV6-5 with TRBJ2-1; 8 positions match TRBD1. Germline-derived CDR1 and CDR2 are MNHEY and SVGAGI. The CDR3 has 15 amino acids. With V trimmed by 2 bases and J by 5 bases, 5 bases remained unmatched. The CDR3 region is CASSYDGQGHNEQFF. DNA of the CDR3: TGTGCCAGCAGTTACGATGGACAGGGCCACAATGAGCAGTTCTTC.

DNA of the CDR3: TGTGCCAGTAGTATGGATGAGGTGGGGCCCGGGGAGCTGTTTTTT. This translates into CASSMDEVGPGELFF. The V gene is TRBV19, the J gene TRBJ2-2; a possible D gene is TRBD1 (5 bases). From germline, CDR1 is LNHDA and CDR2 SQIVND (reference sequence). This CDR3 is 15 amino acids long. Trimming cost V 3 bases and J 6 bases, with 14 bases left between them. The complete variable domain, with remaining parts taken from reference TRBV19 and TRBJ2-2, reads DGGITQSPKYLFRKEGQNVTLSCEQNLNHDAMYWYRQDPGQGLRLIYYSQIVNDFQKGDIAEGYSVSREKKESFPLTVTSAQKNPTAFYLCASSMDEVGPGELFFGEGSRLTVL.

The CDR3, as DNA: TGTGCCAGTAGTGGCCTCCGGGATCCCGGGGTCTACTACAATGAGCAGTTCTTC. It encodes CASSGLRDPGVYYNEQFF. The V and J genes are TRBV19 and TRBJ2-1, with TRBD2 as a possible D gene (5 bases). CDR1 is LNHDA, CDR2 SQIVND, per germline (reference sequence). CDR3 size: 18 residues. Trimming took 5 bases from V and 3 from J, leaving 23 bases between them.

The chain combines TRBV9 with TRBJ2-7; D is ambiguous. The V end was cut by 0 bases, the J end by 6 bases, with 10 bases between. CDR1 and CDR2 (germline): SGDLS, YYNGEE. The CDR3 spans 13 residues. DNA of the CDR3: TGTGCCAGCAGCGTAGGAGCCCAAAGCGAGCAGTACTTC. Its protein product is CASSVGAQSEQYF.

This chain links TRBV5-5 with TRBJ2-3, with no clear D. The CDR3 contains 15 residues. Trimming cost V 4 bases and J 1 base, with 13 bases left between them. Germline V gives CDR1 SGHKS, CDR2 YYEKEE (reference sequence). DNA of the CDR3: TGTGCCAGCAGCCCGTCCAGGATTCGCACAGATACGCAGTATTTT. The encoded protein is CASSPSRIRTDTQYF.

The J gene is TRBJ2-1, the V gene TRBV7-7; TRBD1 aligns across 10 bases. This CDR3 has 19 amino acids. Trimming at V came to 1 base and at J to 0 bases, leaving 9 bases not matched to a gene. Germline V gives CDR1 SSHAT, CDR2 FNYEAQ (reference sequence). This CDR3 reads CASSLDGQGGEGSYNEQFF. CDR3 in DNA: TGTGCCAGCAGCTTAGACGGACAGGGGGGAGAAGGCTCCTACAATGAGCAGTTCTTC.

The count of this clone is one. The chain joins TRBV15 to TRBJ2-5, with TRBD1 identical over 10 bases. The J call may be mistaken, given a closer DNA end match to TRBJ2-7. This CDR3 has 16 amino acids. CDR1 and CDR2 from the germline V gene are LNHNV and YYDKDF (reference sequence). CDR3 in DNA: TGTGCCACCAGCAGAGCTGGGACAGGGGTTTCCTACGAGCAGTACTTC. Encoded protein: CATSRAGTGVSYEQYF.

DNA for the CDR3: TGTGCCAGCAGCCCGCCCGAAAGCTCCTACGAGCAGTACTTC. The encoded protein is CASSPPESSYEQYF. The chain carries TRBV7-8 and TRBJ2-7; D gene unclear. Per germline, CDR1 SGHVS and CDR2 FQNEAQ. With 5 bases removed from V and 0 bases from J, the gap between germline ends came to 11 bases. There are 14 residues in the CDR3.

This clone was detected a few times. The rearrangement links TRBV19 to TRBJ2-2, with 10 bases identical to TRBD1. Germline V lookup: CDR1 LNHDA, CDR2 SQIVND (reference sequence). The trim removed 8 bases at V and 7 bases at J, leaving 7 bases unmatched. This CDR3 contains 14 residues. CDR3 amino acids: CASARQGASGELFF. The DNA for the CDR3 is TGTGCCAGTGCAAGACAGGGGGCGAGCGGGGAGCTGTTTTTT. Full variable domain (outside the CDR3, taken from reference TRBV19 and TRBJ2-2): DGGITQSPKYLFRKEGQNVTLSCEQNLNHDAMYWYRQDPGQGLRLIYYSQIVNDFQKGDIAEGYSVSREKKESFPLTVTSAQKNPTAFYLCASARQGASGELFFGEGSRLTVL.

This chain joins TRBV7-9 and TRBJ2-5; D is perhaps TRBD1 or TRBD2 (6 bases each). Germline V lookup: CDR1 SEHNR, CDR2 FQNEAQ (reference sequence). The CDR3 contains 13 residues. CDR3 nucleotides: TGTGCTTCGGCGGTCGGGGGCTCGGAGACCCAGTACTTC. Encoded protein: CASAVGGSETQYF.

This chain connects TRBV16 to TRBJ1-2, with D uncertain. The CDR3 has 12 amino acids. The V and J ends lost 4 bases and 8 bases respectively, with 11 bases between them. CDR1 is KGHSY, CDR2 FQNENV, per germline. CDR3: CASSRQETGYTF. CDR3 nucleotides: TGTGCCAGCAGCCGTCAGGAGACCGGCTACACCTTC.

The gene calls are TRBV5-1 and TRBJ2-7; tentative D call: TRBD2 (5 bases). Looked up from germline, CDR1 is SGHRS and CDR2 is YFSETQ. The V and J ends lost 0 bases and 4 bases respectively, with 8 bases between them. This CDR3 contains 13 residues. DNA of the CDR3: TGCGCCAGCAGCTTGGTCGGGAATTACGAGCAGTACTTC. Its protein is CASSLVGNYEQYF.

J is TRBJ2-5 and V is TRBV10-3, with 8 bases identical to TRBD1. Germline lookup yields CDR1 ENHRY and CDR2 SYGVKD. CDR3 size: 15 residues. V lost 6 bases to trimming and J lost 1 base; unmatched junction nucleotides: 7. Here the CDR3 DNA reads TGTGCCATCAGCGGGGGACAGGACTTCCAAGAGACCCAGTACTTC. Amino acids: CAISGGQDFQETQYF.

This clone was found once. V and J are TRBV6-5 and TRBJ2-7; D is uncertain. The V and J ends lost 0 bases and 4 bases respectively, with 13 bases between them. Per germline, CDR1 MNHEY and CDR2 SVGAGI. The CDR3 sequence is 15 residues long. In nucleotides, the CDR3 is TGTGCCAGCAGTTACTCGAGGAGCTACGGGTACGAGCAGTACTTC. Translation gives CASSYSRSYGYEQYF.

The chain links TRBV5-4 to TRBJ2-7; 13 positions match TRBD2. The junction had 2 bases not matched to a gene; V was cut back by 0 bases and J by 5 bases. Germline V CDR1 and CDR2: SGHNT, YYREEE (reference sequence). This CDR3 is built from 15 residues. The CDR3 coding sequence is TGTGCCAGCAGCTTGGGGACTAGCGGGAGCAACGAGCAGTACTTC. The encoded protein is CASSLGTSGSNEQYF.

The genes are TRBV10-3 and TRBJ2-5; TRBD1 matches at 9 bases. Trimming at V came to 6 bases and at J to 2 bases, leaving 4 bases not matched to a gene. CDR3 length: 14 amino acids. Germline V CDR1 and CDR2: ENHRY, SYGVKD. The CDR3 region is CAIRPGQGQETQYF. CDR3 DNA: TGTGCCATCAGGCCGGGACAGGGACAAGAGACCCAGTACTTC.

The chain couples TRBV7-9 to TRBJ2-7; 8 bases are a match to TRBD2. The germline CDR1 and CDR2 sequences are SEHNR and FQNEAQ (reference sequence). There are 17 residues in the CDR3. With 4 bases clipped from V and 0 bases from J, the junction kept 11 bases outside the gene matches. In DNA form, the CDR3 reads TGTGCCAGCAGCTCCACGGGGGGGTTGCGCCACTCCTACGAGCAGTACTTC. Residues: CASSSTGGLRHSYEQYF.

This rearrangement joins TRBV5-1 to TRBJ2-5; 8 bases are a match to TRBD2. The germline V gene has CDR1 SGHRS and CDR2 YFSETQ. There are 15 residues in the CDR3. V was pared by 2 bases and J by 4 bases, with 7 bases of the junction left unmatched. In DNA form, the CDR3 reads TGCGCCAGCAGCTTACAAGGGACTAGGGGAGAGACCCAGTACTTC. Its translation: CASSLQGTRGETQYF.

The chain recombines TRBV9 with TRBJ1-2, with 7 bases matching TRBD1. V trimming: 2 bases; J trimming: 8 bases; junction bases outside the gene matches: 12. The CDR3 runs 15 residues. The germline gives CDR1 SGDLS, CDR2 YYNGEE. CDR3 DNA: TGTGCCAGCAGCGTCCGGGACAGCCTAACCTTCGGCTACACCTTC. This sequence encodes CASSVRDSLTFGYTF.

The rearrangement uses TRBV4-1 and TRBJ2-3, with D possibly called TRBD1 or TRBD2 (5 bases each). The CDR3 has 15 amino acids. V lost 3 bases, J lost 1 base, and 11 bases lay in between. Germline V gene data show CDR1 as MGHRA and CDR2 as YSYEKL. The DNA for the CDR3 is TGCGCCAGCAGCCAGAAACCGGGGCGCACAGATACGCAGTATTTT. It encodes CASSQKPGRTDTQYF.

The chain recombines TRBV7-9 with TRBJ1-1; tentatively, D is TRBD1 (5 bases). Germline assignment: CDR1 SEHNR and CDR2 FQNEAQ (reference sequence). The CDR3 has 13 amino acids. Trimming removed 5 bases at V and 3 bases at J, with 10 bases between. CDR3 protein: CASSPTRDTEAFF. The CDR3 bases are TGTGCCAGCAGCCCTACCAGGGACACTGAAGCTTTCTTT.

This clone was detected only a few times. The rearrangement joins TRBV27 to TRBJ1-2; TRBD1 is a possible D gene (5 bases). The CDR3 has 16 amino acids. The germline gives CDR1 MNHEY, CDR2 SMNVEV (reference sequence). The V and J ends lost 6 bases and 4 bases respectively, with 21 bases between them. The CDR3 nucleotides are TGTGCCAGCAGGTCCCCTTTGATGAGGGGCTTCTATGGCTACACCTTC. Residues: CASRSPLMRGFYGYTF.

The chain links TRBV14 to TRBJ2-1, with 12 bases that match TRBD2. V trimming: 4 bases; J trimming: 8 bases; junction bases outside the gene matches: 9. The CDR3 sequence is 16 residues long. Germline-derived CDR1 and CDR2 are SGHDN and FVKESK. CDR3 sequence: CASSLTRLAGVDEQFF. The CDR3 DNA reads as TGTGCCAGCAGCCTAACCAGACTAGCGGGAGTAGATGAGCAGTTCTTC.

The chain is built from TRBV11-2 and TRBJ2-3, with 7 bases lining up with TRBD1. The CDR3 sequence is 14 residues long. CDR1 is SGHAT, CDR2 FQNNGV, per germline. The junction had 6 bases not matched to a gene; V was cut back by 7 bases and J by 2 bases. The chain's CDR3 is CASTRTGPTDTQYF. The CDR3, as DNA: TGTGCCAGCACTAGGACAGGCCCCACAGATACGCAGTATTTT.